What follows are 17 T cell receptor beta chains derived from one specimen sequenced in a study of CD8+ T cells in alopecia areata. After isolation, RNA underwent reverse transcription to generate cDNA as the sequencing template. Profiled with immunoSEQ multiplex PCR; TCRdb holds only in-frame clones, not every one. Of around 100,000 clones listed, 55% to 60% are singletons. Described treatment: oral pan-JAK inhibitor, 5-10 mg twice daily. The sequenced sample was CD4+ T cells sorted from blood, obtained at week 24, from a patient treated with tofacitinib. The receptors were sampled from a human donor with alopecia areata.

The chain joins TRBV7-2 to TRBJ2-5; 10 nucleotides align to TRBD2. Germline CDR1 SGHTA, CDR2 FQGNSA. V was pared by 5 bases and J by 1 base, with 7 bases of the junction left unmatched. This CDR3 has 16 amino acids. CDR3 in DNA: TGTGCCAGCAGCCCCCGCAGCGGGGGGGCCCAAGAGACCCAGTACTTC. It translates to CASSPRSGGAQETQYF.

This clone was seen a single time. The rearrangement joins TRBV7-2 to TRBJ2-2, with TRBD2 identical over 8 bases. V lost 5 bases to trimming and J lost 4 bases; unmatched junction nucleotides: 6. The CDR3 has 15 amino acids. The germline gives CDR1 SGHTA, CDR2 FQGNSA. CDR3 bases: TGTGCCAGCAGCCCCGGGGGGACTAGCACCGGGGAGCTGTTTTTT. This gives the protein CASSPGGTSTGELFF.

V usage is TRBV30 and J usage is TRBJ1-2; no firm D call. Germline CDR1 and CDR2: GTSNPN and SVGIG (reference sequence). The CDR3 length is 12 residues. V lost 0 bases, J lost 7 bases, and 9 bases lay in between. The DNA of the CDR3 is TGTGCCTGGAGTGTATCGGGCTCTGGCTACACCTTC. Its translation: CAWSVSGSGYTF.

The chain is built from TRBV7-2 and TRBJ1-1; D is possibly TRBD1 (5 bases). V was shortened by 5 bases and J by 4 bases, with 14 bases between the two germline ends. The CDR3 has 14 residues. Per the germline V gene, CDR1 is SGHTA and CDR2 is FQGNSA. The CDR3 reads CASSAGGSGTEAFF. CDR3 nucleotides: TGTGCCAGCAGCGCGGGGGGTTCGGGCACTGAAGCTTTCTTT.

In this sample, this clone turned up a few times. This chain joins TRBV4-3 and TRBJ2-3; D is unclear. Germline-derived CDR1 and CDR2 are LGHNA and YSLEER. The V end was cut by 3 bases, the J end by 5 bases, with 18 bases between. The CDR3 covers 16 residues. The CDR3 DNA sequence: TGCGCCAGCAGCCAGACTCCGGGCCAGGTGGTAGATACGCAGTATTTT. It codes for CASSQTPGQVVDTQYF.

This clone showed up just a few times. This sequence joins TRBV30 and TRBJ2-7; D gene uncertain. CDR1 is GTSNPN, CDR2 SVGIG, per germline (reference sequence). There are 14 residues in the CDR3. Trimming left V 3 bases short and J 1 base short, with 13 bases between. This CDR3 is CAWSAPRISYEQYF. CDR3 sequence (DNA): TGTGCCTGGAGCGCACCCCGGATTTCCTACGAGCAGTACTTC.

There are a few counts of this clone. The CDR3 DNA reads as TGTGCCAGCAGCTTATCGGGTAGGGGCATATATGGCTACACCTTC. Its translation: CASSLSGRGIYGYTF. This rearrangement joins TRBV7-9 to TRBJ1-2; perhaps TRBD1 as D (5 bases). This CDR3 spans 15 amino acids. With 2 bases removed from V and 5 bases from J, the gap between germline ends came to 15 bases. CDR1 is SEHNR and CDR2 is FQNEAQ in the germline V gene (reference sequence).

This clone was picked up a small number of times. The genes are TRBV29-1 and TRBJ1-2; no definite D call. Germline V gene sequence: CDR1 SQVTM, CDR2 ANQGSEA. This CDR3 region has 13 residues. V was shortened by 4 bases and J by 0 bases, with 9 bases between the two germline ends. The CDR3 region has the DNA TGCAGCGTTGGGACGGATCCTAACTATGGCTACACCTTC. It translates to CSVGTDPNYGYTF.

This clone was picked up a small number of times. J is TRBJ2-3 and V is TRBV29-1; maybe TRBD1 (5 bases). The CDR3 runs 12 residues. The germline V gene has CDR1 SQVTM and CDR2 ANQGSEA. V lost 4 bases and J 4 bases, leaving 9 bases between the germline ends. This CDR3 is CSVVRGSDTQYF. The CDR3 coding sequence is TGCAGCGTTGTAAGGGGTTCAGATACGCAGTATTTT.

This clone was picked up one time. The chain links TRBV28 to TRBJ1-2; D is unresolved. CDR1 and CDR2 from the germline V gene are MDHEN and SYDVKM. The CDR3 loop spans 14 amino acids. V lost 6 bases and J 2 bases, leaving 13 bases between the germline ends. The CDR3 sequence is CASSSPPGNYGYTF. For the CDR3, the DNA is TGTGCCAGCAGCTCCCCCCCTGGGAACTATGGCTACACCTTC.

A few counts support this clone. The chain recombines TRBV18 with TRBJ2-7; no reliable D call. The V end was cut by 0 bases, the J end by 0 bases, with 3 bases between. CDR1 and CDR2 from the germline V gene are KGHSH and LQKENI. The CDR3 consists of 13 residues. The DNA of the CDR3 is TGTGCCAGCTCACCACCGAGCTCCTACGAGCAGTACTTC. Its protein is CASSPPSSYEQYF.

This rearrangement joins TRBV15 to TRBJ2-1; D possibly corresponds to TRBD1 (5 bases). Germline values: CDR1 LNHNV, CDR2 YYDKDF (reference sequence). V shed 1 base and J shed 6 bases, with 10 bases lying between them. This CDR3 contains 14 residues. The CDR3 region has the DNA TGTGCCACCAGCAGAGGCCAGGGTATCAATGAGCAGTTCTTC. This codes for CATSRGQGINEQFF. The variable domain in full, with the rest retrieved from reference TRBV15 and TRBJ2-1, is DAMVIQNPRYQVTQFGKPVTLSCSQTLNHNVMYWYQQKSSQAPKLLFHYYDKDFNNEADTPDNFQSRRPNTSFCFLDIRSPGLGDTAMYLCATSRGQGINEQFFGPGTRLTVL.

This clone has a handful of counts. The chain carries TRBV29-1 and TRBJ2-2; D is ambiguous. The ends were cut back, 6 bases at V and 3 bases at J, with 5 bases in the middle. Germline CDR1 and CDR2: SQVTM and ANQGSEA. This CDR3 comprises 11 residues. CDR3 coding DNA: TGCAGCGTCGTATACACCGGGGAGCTGTTTTTT. This gives the protein CSVVYTGELFF.

V gene TRBV9 combines with J gene TRBJ1-5; 8 nucleotides match TRBD1. Unmatched junction bases numbered 4, after V lost 0 bases and J lost 5 bases. This CDR3 is 15 amino acids long. Germline lookup yields CDR1 SGDLS and CDR2 YYNGEE. The CDR3 is CASSVGGQADQPQHF. CDR3 nucleotides: TGTGCCAGCAGCGTAGGGGGACAGGCCGATCAGCCCCAGCATTTT.

The V call is TRBV10-3, the J call TRBJ2-7; D not resolved. V lost 1 base to trimming and J lost 3 bases, with 1 base between them. Germline CDR1 reads ENHRY; CDR2 reads SYGVKD. This CDR3 is 11 amino acids long. The CDR3 sequence is CAISEYYEQYF. The CDR3 DNA sequence: TGTGCCATCAGTGAGTACTACGAGCAGTACTTC.

The chain combines TRBV2 with TRBJ2-3; the match to TRBD2 covers 8 bases. The germline V gene encodes CDR1 SNHLY and CDR2 FYNNEI. V lost 6 bases and J lost 5; bases outside the gene matches: 10. The CDR3 consists of 15 residues. CDR3 in DNA: TGTGCCAGCAGACCCGGGGGGGCCGGAGGAGATACGCAGTATTTT. This gives the protein CASRPGGAGGDTQYF. Supplemented by reference TRBV2 and TRBJ2-3, the full variable domain reads EPEVTQTPSHQVTQMGQEVILRCVPISNHLYFYWYRQILGQKVEFLVSFYNNEISEKSEIFDDQFSVERPDGSNFTLKIRSTKLEDSAMYFCASRPGGAGGDTQYFGPGTRLTVL.

The chain links TRBV4-3 to TRBJ1-3; D is unresolved. Trimming stripped 0 bases from V and 4 bases from J, with 10 bases between. Germline V lookup: CDR1 LGHNA, CDR2 YSLEER. The CDR3 loop spans 15 amino acids. This chain's CDR3 is CASSQDPGTGNTIYF. DNA of the CDR3: TGCGCCAGCAGCCAAGATCCGGGAACGGGAAACACCATATATTTT.